One and the same sample provided the 10 T cell receptor beta chains below, sequenced in a study of T cell responses to AZD1222 COVID-19 vaccine. Assay: immunoSEQ multiplex PCR; the TCRdb copy retains only in-frame clones and omits some. The sample lists just over 150,000 clones; more than 75% were seen once. The starting material was peripheral blood, obtained 28 days after the second AZD1222 dose. Every receptor here comes from an adult who received the AZD1222 COVID-19 vaccine.

The chain employs TRBV12-3 or TRBV12-4 and TRBJ2-5; D might be TRBD2 (5 bases). The V end lost 10 bases, the J end lost 2 bases, and 11 bases lay between the germline ends. The CDR3 sequence is 12 residues long. Written as DNA, the CDR3 is TGTGCCACATCGGGGTTTCAAGAGACCCAGTACTTC. Its translation is CATSGFQETQYF.

V usage is TRBV27 and J usage is TRBJ1-5; 8 nucleotides align to TRBD1. After removal of 2 bases from V and 0 bases from J, the junction contained 3 bases not matched to a gene. Germline V gene lookup returns CDR1 MNHEY and CDR2 SMNVEV (reference sequence). The CDR3 is 16 amino acids. CDR3 sequence (DNA): TGTGCCAGCAGTTTAAGACAGGGGCGTAGCAATCAGCCCCAGCATTTT. This sequence encodes CASSLRQGRSNQPQHF.

The gene calls are TRBV18 and TRBJ2-5; D tentatively fits TRBD1 or TRBD2 (5 bases each). The CDR3 extends over 13 amino acids. Trimming took off 1 base at V and 5 bases at J, with 8 bases between the two ends. Germline V gene sequence: CDR1 KGHSH, CDR2 LQKENI. CDR3 sequence (DNA): TGTGCCAGCTCACCACTCAGGGACGAGACCCAGTACTTC. As protein: CASSPLRDETQYF.

This chain joins TRBV6-5 and TRBJ2-7, with D possibly matching TRBD1 (5 bases). V dropped 2 bases and J dropped 2 bases, with 13 bases sitting between them. Germline V gives CDR1 MNHEY, CDR2 SVGAGI. The CDR3 runs to 15 residues. CDR3 loop: CASSYAQGNAYEQYF. The CDR3, as DNA: TGTGCCAGCAGTTACGCCCAGGGTAATGCCTACGAGCAGTACTTC.

This chain joins TRBV28 and TRBJ2-1; D may be TRBD1 (6 bases). Germline CDR1 and CDR2: MDHEN and SYDVKM. Trimming took off 6 bases at V and 7 bases at J, with 16 bases between the two ends. This CDR3 is 14 amino acids long. The CDR3 DNA follows: TGTGCCAGCAGCCCCGGGACAAGCCAGAATGAGCAGTTCTTC. It translates to CASSPGTSQNEQFF.

This clone was observed a handful of times. The rearrangement joins TRBV18 to TRBJ2-5; 7 bases align to TRBD1. The CDR3 consists of 13 residues. V gave up 3 bases and J gave up 7 bases; unmatched junction bases: 5. In germline, CDR1 is KGHSH, CDR2 LQKENI. The CDR3 here is CASSPIRQGTQYF. The CDR3 DNA reads TGTGCCAGCTCACCGATCCGACAGGGGACCCAGTACTTC.

This sequence joins TRBV7-9 and TRBJ2-3; 9 positions match TRBD1. The CDR3 is 15 amino acids. Germline V gene data show CDR1 as SEHNR and CDR2 as FQNEAQ (reference sequence). Losses at the gene ends were 4 bases for V and 0 bases for J; bases not matched to a gene: 2. The CDR3 DNA reads as TGTGCCAGCAGCTGGACAGGGGATAGCACAGATACGCAGTATTTT. It yields the protein CASSWTGDSTDTQYF.

CDR3 sequence (DNA): TGTGCCAGCAGCTCTGACCGGGCGGGTGGCTACACCTTC. It codes for CASSSDRAGGYTF. The chain employs TRBV7-2 and TRBJ1-2; D gene uncertain. Germline V gene lookup returns CDR1 SGHTA and CDR2 FQGNSA. V was shortened by 4 bases and J by 7 bases, with 13 bases between the two germline ends. This CDR3 spans 13 amino acids.

The gene calls are TRBV6-2 or TRBV6-3 and TRBJ1-1, with 9 bases identical to TRBD1. This CDR3 comprises 16 residues. Germline CDR1 MNHEY, CDR2 SVGEGT. The V segment lost 5 bases and the J segment 0 bases; nucleotides outside the gene matches: 7. The CDR3 bases are TGTGCCAGCAGTCGGGGACAGGGTCGGGTGAACACTGAAGCTTTCTTT. It encodes CASSRGQGRVNTEAFF.

The V and J genes are TRBV25-1 and TRBJ2-7; D remains ambiguous. The V end lost 6 bases, the J end lost 3 bases, and 6 bases lay between the germline ends. The CDR3 is made up of 11 amino acids. Germline V gene data show CDR1 as MGHDK and CDR2 as SYGVNS. The CDR3 DNA follows: TGTGCCAGCAGAACTTTCTACGAGCAGTACTTC. This encodes CASRTFYEQYF.